Each of the 12 T cell receptor beta chains below was sequenced from the same sample in a study of blood T cells in healthy people across ages. It was with a sample-barcoded 5' primer and a J-beta primer mix that a second PCR of about 7 to 12 cycles was run. MiXCR, run by TCRdb on the 5' RACE reads, gives a single entry per CDR3 protein. The sample holds about 1.7 million distinct CDR3 sequences, under 30% seen once. The sequencing sample was made of blood. The receptors here all came from a woman aged 25-40 years in good health.

This sequence joins TRBV20-1 and TRBJ2-5, with D perhaps TRBD2 (7 bases). There are 14 residues in the CDR3. Germline assignment: CDR1 DFQATT and CDR2 SNEGSKA (reference sequence). V was shortened by 5 bases and J by 2 bases, with 15 bases between the two germline ends. This chain's CDR3 is CSAPIQGGQETQYF. In DNA form, the CDR3 reads TGCAGTGCTCCGATACAGGGAGGGCAAGAGACCCAGTACTTC.

This clonotype was detected only a few times. The chain links TRBV30 to TRBJ2-7, with no clear D. The CDR3 spans 12 residues. The ends were cut back, 2 bases at V and 7 bases at J, with 12 bases in the middle. Germline CDR1 and CDR2: GTSNPN and SVGIG (reference sequence). CDR3 sequence reads: CAWSPVPWEQYF. The CDR3 region has the DNA TGTGCCTGGAGTCCGGTTCCCTGGGAGCAGTACTTC.

This clonotype occurred many times. This chain connects TRBV12-3 or TRBV12-4 to TRBJ2-5; 10 bases map to TRBD1. The CDR3 is made up of 15 amino acids. J lost 5 bases, V lost 5 bases, and 8 bases had no gene match. CDR3 amino acids: CASSPPGQGLETQYF. CDR3 in DNA: TGTGCCAGCAGTCCTCCGGGACAGGGGTTGGAGACCCAGTACTTC.

At least ten counts were recorded for this clonotype. V is TRBV6-5 and J is TRBJ2-4; possibly TRBD1 for D (5 bases). The CDR3 runs 13 residues. Per germline, CDR1 MNHEY and CDR2 SVGAGI. The ends were cut back, 0 bases at V and 11 bases at J, with 11 bases in the middle. The CDR3 reads CASSYSDGAFQYF. CDR3 coding DNA: TGTGCCAGCAGTTACTCGGATGGGGCGTTTCAGTACTTC.

V and J are TRBV30 and TRBJ2-7, with 7 bases aligning to TRBD2. The J segment lost 2 bases and the V segment lost 1 base, leaving 5 bases of the junction unmatched. The CDR3 is 14 residues long. Germline CDR1 GTSNPN, CDR2 SVGIG (reference sequence). The CDR3 sequence: CAWSGGAGAYEQYF. CDR3 nucleotides: TGTGCCTGGAGTGGAGGGGCGGGAGCCTACGAGCAGTACTTC.

V usage is TRBV27 and J usage is TRBJ2-2; 12 bases map to TRBD1. The CDR3 has 16 residues. V lost 2 bases to trimming and J lost 10 bases; unmatched junction nucleotides: 8. CDR1 is MNHEY, CDR2 SMNVEV, per germline (reference sequence). This chain's CDR3 is CASSLGDRGRGLELFF. In DNA, the CDR3 is TGTGCCAGCAGTTTAGGGGACAGGGGGCGCGGTTTGGAGCTGTTTTTT.

The chain has TRBV3-1 and TRBJ2-2; D remains ambiguous. CDR3 length: 17 residues. Germline V CDR1 and CDR2: LGHDT, YNNKEL (reference sequence). V was cut by 0 bases and J by 0 bases, with 11 bases left in between. The CDR3 DNA sequence: TGTGCCAGCAGCCAAGACGTGGCAGCCGCGAACACCGGGGAGCTGTTTTTT. Protein product: CASSQDVAAANTGELFF.

Worth noting for this clonotype: Germline and junction disagree at one end, which may indicate a read error. V usage is TRBV25-1 and J usage is TRBJ1-5, with D unresolved. Germline loops: CDR1 MGHDK, CDR2 SYGVNS. This CDR3 is built from 11 residues. CDR3 nucleotides: TGTACCAGCGGAGAGGCTCAGCCCCAGCATTTT. It codes for CTSGEAQPQHF.

Comment on this clonotype: Being one base from a much bigger clone, this may be a read error. The chain combines TRBV9 with TRBJ2-2, with no clear D. The CDR3 sequence is 14 residues long. CDR1 is SGDLS and CDR2 is YYNGEE in the germline V gene. Trimming left V 0 bases short and J 11 bases short, with 14 bases between. The CDR3 region has the DNA TGTGCCAGCAGCGTAGCAAATACACCGGTCGAGCTGTTTTTT. Its protein is CASSVANTPVELFF. The whole variable domain, filled in from reference TRBV9 and TRBJ2-2, reads DSGVTQTPKHLITATGQRVTLRCSPRSGDLSVYWYQQSLDQGLQFLIQYYNGEERAKGNILERFSAQQFPDLHSELNLSSLELGDSALYFCASSVANTPVELFFGEGSRLTVL.

In its sample, this clonotype was seen a few times. This chain uses TRBV2 with TRBJ2-2; D remains ambiguous. CDR1 SNHLY and CDR2 FYNNEI come from the germline V gene. This CDR3 is 15 amino acids long. V was pared by 6 bases and J by 5 bases, with 16 bases between. The CDR3 sequence: CASRQSLTRTGELFF. The CDR3 region has the DNA TGTGCCAGCAGACAAAGTCTGACACGGACCGGGGAGCTGTTTTTT.

The count of this clonotype is one. The chain combines TRBV2 with TRBJ1-1; D remains ambiguous. The CDR3 spans 14 residues. The V and J ends lost 6 bases and 3 bases respectively, with 14 bases between them. Germline V CDR1 and CDR2: SNHLY, FYNNEI. The CDR3 is CASRVEVGDTEAFF. The CDR3 DNA is TGTGCCAGCAGGGTTGAGGTGGGTGACACTGAAGCTTTCTTT.

This clonotype was found a few times. The V gene is TRBV7-7, the J gene TRBJ2-5, with D possibly called TRBD1 or TRBD2 (5 bases each). The CDR3 length is 14 residues. Germline CDR1 is SSHAT and CDR2 is FNYEAQ (reference sequence). V was clipped by 5 bases and J by 2 bases, with 12 bases between them. This chain's CDR3 is CASSQGDGQETQYF. The CDR3 nucleotides are TGTGCCAGCAGCCAGGGAGACGGGCAAGAGACCCAGTACTTC.